This is a list of T cell receptor beta chains from one sample in a study of T cells in Graves' hyperthyroidism and ophthalmopathy. TCRdb processed the multiplex PCR reads anew with MiXCR; each CDR3 protein has one entry. The data contain 300,000 to 450,000 distinct CDR3 sequences, about 15% of them singletons. Sequenced material: blood. The receptors were gathered from a woman aged 55-75 years with Graves' hyperthyroidism. Each CDR3 is given with its conserved first and last residue. A D gene is named only where the DNA matches it firmly. Clone size is stated in some rows and not others, as once, few, many or a class when expanded.

length: 16
V: TRBV7-3
size: many
D: TRBD2
J: TRBJ2-1
DNA: TGTGCCAGCAGTTCGATGGGACTAGCGGGGGACAATGAGCAGTTCTTC
CDR3: CASSSMGLAGDNEQFF

length: 15
V: TRBV3-1
size: many
D: TRBD1
J: TRBJ1-2
DNA: TGTGCCAGCAGCCAAGATACAGGGGGGGGCTATGGCTACACCTTC
CDR3: CASSQDTGGGYGYTF

length: 17
V: TRBV24-1
size: few
D: TRBD1
J: TRBJ2-2
DNA: TGTGCCACCAGTGACTTTACAGGGACAGGGGGCAGCTGGGAGCTGTTTTTT
CDR3: CATSDFTGTGGSWELFF

length: 14
V: TRBV12-3/TRBV12-4
size: many
D: TRBD2
J: TRBJ2-5
DNA: TGTGCCAGCACAGGGCTAGCGGGCGGAGAGACCCAGTACTTC
CDR3: CASTGLAGGETQYF

length: 12
V: TRBV30
size: many
D: .
J: TRBJ1-3
DNA: TGTGCCTGGGGTCTCCAGGGACACACCATATATTTT
CDR3: CAWGLQGHTIYF

length: 12
V: TRBV6-1
size: many
D: TRBD1
J: TRBJ1-1
DNA: TGTGCCAGCAGGTGGGGGGACAGGGAAGCTTTCTTT
CDR3: CASRWGDREAFF

length: 13
V: TRBV6-1
size: .
D: TRBD1
J: TRBJ1-1
DNA: TGTGCCAGCACCGAGGGACAGGGGTTAGCAGCTTTCTTT
CDR3: CASTEGQGLAAFF

length: 16
V: TRBV7-8
size: many
D: .
J: TRBJ1-1
DNA: TGTGCCAGCAGCTTAGACCCAGGGGAAATGAACACTGAAGCTTTCTTT
CDR3: CASSLDPGEMNTEAFF

length: 13
V: TRBV30
size: many
D: .
J: TRBJ2-7
DNA: TGTGCCTGGAGTATACAGGGAGCCTACGAGCAGTACTTC
CDR3: CAWSIQGAYEQYF

length: 13
V: TRBV20-1
size: many
D: .
J: TRBJ1-2
DNA: TGCAGTGCTAGAGATTCGGAGTACTATGGCTACACCTTC
CDR3: CSARDSEYYGYTF

length: 15
V: TRBV5-1
size: many
D: .
J: TRBJ2-3
DNA: TGCGCCAGCAGCTTGACAGGGACAATCACAGATACGCAGTATTTT
CDR3: CASSLTGTITDTQYF

length: 12
V: TRBV24-1
size: many
D: .
J: TRBJ2-7
DNA: TGTGCCACGACAGCCAACTCCGGCGAGCAGTACTTC
CDR3: CATTANSGEQYF

length: 18
V: TRBV7-9
size: many
D: TRBD2
J: TRBJ2-1
DNA: TGTGCCAGCAGCTTAGCGGGGCTAGCGGGCCCCCCCTACAATGAGCAGTTCTTC
CDR3: CASSLAGLAGPPYNEQFF

length: 12
V: TRBV28
size: many
D: TRBD1
J: TRBJ1-1
DNA: TGTGCCAGCATTAAGGGGGCAGCAGAAGCTTTCTTT
CDR3: CASIKGAAEAFF

length: 14
V: TRBV19
size: .
D: .
J: TRBJ2-7
DNA: TGTGCCAGTAGTTCCACAGACGGTTTCTACGAGCAGTACTTC
CDR3: CASSSTDGFYEQYF

length: 15
V: TRBV3-1
size: many
D: .
J: TRBJ2-1
DNA: TGTGCCAGCAGCCAAGTGAACGGGCCCTACAATGAGCAGTTCTTC
CDR3: CASSQVNGPYNEQFF

length: 19
V: TRBV13
size: many
D: TRBD2
J: TRBJ2-1
DNA: TGTGCCAGCAGCCCCCCCTCGGGGCTAGCGGGAGCAGGCTACAATGAGCAGTTCTTC
CDR3: CASSPPSGLAGAGYNEQFF

length: 13
V: TRBV28
size: few
D: .
J: TRBJ2-7
DNA: TGTGCCAGCACAGGACTTAACTCCCACGAGCAGTACTTC
CDR3: CASTGLNSHEQYF

length: 15
V: TRBV6-2/TRBV6-3
size: few
D: .
J: TRBJ1-4
DNA: TGTGCCAGCAGCCCCTTTGGGTCCCCAAATGAAAAACTGTTTTTT
CDR3: CASSPFGSPNEKLFF

length: 14
V: TRBV30
size: .
D: TRBD2
J: TRBJ2-7
DNA: TGTGCCTGGTCCCTTGGCGGGAGCTTCAACGAGCAGTACTTC
CDR3: CAWSLGGSFNEQYF

length: 12
V: TRBV15
size: .
D: .
J: TRBJ2-5
DNA: TGTGCCACCAGCAGAGCCTCGAGCACCCAGTACTTC
CDR3: CATSRASSTQYF

length: 14
V: TRBV20-1
size: many
D: .
J: TRBJ2-1
DNA: TGCAGTGCTAGAGGTCTAGGTGACTACAATGAGCAGTTCTTC
CDR3: CSARGLGDYNEQFF

length: 15
V: TRBV5-1
size: many
D: .
J: TRBJ1-6
DNA: TGCGCCAGCAGCAGCCGGGGACTAGGGAATTCACCCCTCCACTTT
CDR3: CASSSRGLGNSPLHF

length: 16
V: TRBV5-1
size: many
D: TRBD2
J: TRBJ2-1
DNA: TGCGCCAGCAGCTTGCGTCCCCCGGGACTAGCGTCTGAGCAGTTCTTC
CDR3: CASSLRPPGLASEQFF

length: 12
V: TRBV18
size: few
D: .
J: TRBJ2-7
DNA: TGTGTCAGCTCACTTAGCTCCTACGAGCAGTACTTC
CDR3: CVSSLSSYEQYF

length: 14
V: TRBV2
size: .
D: .
J: TRBJ2-4
DNA: TGTGCCAGCAGGTACTCGTGGAGCAAAAACATTCAGTACTTC
CDR3: CASRYSWSKNIQYF

length: 14
V: TRBV6-1
size: few
D: .
J: TRBJ1-5
DNA: TGTGCCAGCAGTGGCAGGGTCAGCAATCAGCCCCAGCATTTT
CDR3: CASSGRVSNQPQHF

length: 13
V: TRBV27
size: few
D: .
J: TRBJ1-2
DNA: TGTGCCAGCAGCCGGACAGTGCAAGAGGGCTACACCTTC
CDR3: CASSRTVQEGYTF

length: 17
V: TRBV19
size: many
D: TRBD2
J: TRBJ2-1
DNA: TGTGCCAGTAGTGTGGCGGGAGCATGGTCTAGGGGCAATGAGCAGTTCTTC
CDR3: CASSVAGAWSRGNEQFF

length: 17
V: TRBV28
size: .
D: .
J: TRBJ1-5
DNA: TGTGCCAGCAGTTTATTGGTCGGATGGCAGGAAGACCAGCCCCAGCATTTT
CDR3: CASSLLVGWQEDQPQHF

length: 13
V: TRBV7-2
size: .
D: .
J: TRBJ1-6
DNA: TGTGCCAGCAACTTGGGAGGGTTTTCACCCCTCCACTTT
CDR3: CASNLGGFSPLHF

length: 13
V: TRBV30
size: many
D: TRBD1
J: TRBJ1-6
DNA: TGTGCCTGGAGAGGGACAGCCAATTCACCCCTCCACTTT
CDR3: CAWRGTANSPLHF

length: 15
V: TRBV7-9
size: many
D: TRBD2
J: TRBJ2-1
DNA: TGTGCCAGCAGCTTACTAGCGGGGGCCTACAATGAGCAGTTCTTC
CDR3: CASSLLAGAYNEQFF

length: 15
V: TRBV2
size: many
D: .
J: TRBJ2-7
DNA: TGTGCCAGCAGTGAACGGGGGGCGGTAATCTACGAGCAGTACTTC
CDR3: CASSERGAVIYEQYF

length: 14
V: TRBV7-9
size: .
D: .
J: TRBJ2-1
DNA: TGTGCCAGCAGCTTAAGCGGTCAGGGCAATGAGCAGTTCTTC
CDR3: CASSLSGQGNEQFF

length: 13
V: TRBV3-1
size: few
D: .
J: TRBJ2-6
DNA: TGTGCCAGCAGCCCCCCTCATAGGGACGTCCTGACTTTC
CDR3: CASSPPHRDVLTF

length: 13
V: TRBV5-1
size: many
D: .
J: TRBJ2-7
DNA: TGCGCCAGCAGCTTCGACGGGTCCTACGAGCAGTACTTC
CDR3: CASSFDGSYEQYF

length: 13
V: TRBV20-1
size: many
D: .
J: TRBJ2-3
DNA: TGCAGTGCTAGTCCTAGCGCTAAAGATACGCAGTATTTT
CDR3: CSASPSAKDTQYF

length: 12
V: TRBV9
size: few
D: .
J: TRBJ2-7
DNA: TGTGCCAGCAGCGCGGACGGCCGTGAGCAGTACTTC
CDR3: CASSADGREQYF

length: 13
V: TRBV2
size: many
D: .
J: TRBJ1-4
DNA: TGTGCCAGCAGTGTAGCGGGGGGTGAAAAACTGTTTTTT
CDR3: CASSVAGGEKLFF

length: 19
V: TRBV7-2
size: .
D: TRBD2
J: TRBJ2-3
DNA: TGTGCCAGCAGATTAGCAGCGGGAGGTGGGGGCGGCCTCACAGATACGCAGTATTTT
CDR3: CASRLAAGGGGGLTDTQYF

length: 18
V: TRBV11-2
size: few
D: TRBD2
J: TRBJ2-7
DNA: TGTGCCAGCAGCTCTGGCCCGGGTAGCGGGAGGCCCGCCTACGAGCAGTACTTC
CDR3: CASSSGPGSGRPAYEQYF

length: 15
V: TRBV6-5
size: few
D: TRBD1
J: TRBJ2-7
DNA: TGTGCCAGCAGTTACCCAACACAGGGGGCGGAAGAGCAGTACTTC
CDR3: CASSYPTQGAEEQYF

length: 15
V: TRBV18
size: many
D: .
J: TRBJ2-7
DNA: TGTGCCAGCTCACCTTCGGGGCTAGGCGGCAACGAGCAGTACTTC
CDR3: CASSPSGLGGNEQYF

length: 17
V: TRBV12-5
size: many
D: .
J: TRBJ2-1
DNA: TGTGCTAGTGGTTTTTCCCCGACTAGTCGCTCCTACAATGAGCAGTTCTTC
CDR3: CASGFSPTSRSYNEQFF

length: 15
V: TRBV18
size: many
D: TRBD2
J: TRBJ2-7
DNA: TGTGCCAGCTCACCAAGGAGCGGGGTTTTGAACGAGCAGTACTTC
CDR3: CASSPRSGVLNEQYF

length: 16
V: TRBV6-1
size: many
D: TRBD2
J: TRBJ2-5
DNA: TGTGCCAGCAGTTTCGGTACTAGCGGGAGCCAAGAGACCCAGTACTTC
CDR3: CASSFGTSGSQETQYF

length: 14
V: TRBV28
size: .
D: .
J: TRBJ1-2
DNA: TGTGCCAGCAGCCTAGCGCCGGCTAACTATGGCTACACCTTC
CDR3: CASSLAPANYGYTF

length: 15
V: TRBV15
size: few
D: .
J: TRBJ1-4
DNA: TGTGCCACCAGCAGAGATGGAGGGGTTTGGGAAAAACTGTTTTTT
CDR3: CATSRDGGVWEKLFF

length: 15
V: TRBV5-1
size: many
D: .
J: TRBJ1-5
DNA: TGCGCCAGCAGCCCCTCTCCTGCGGGCAATCAGCCCCAGCATTTT
CDR3: CASSPSPAGNQPQHF

length: 15
V: TRBV6-1
size: few
D: .
J: TRBJ1-3
DNA: TGTGCCAGCAGGACCGGGACACCAAGGGGAAACACCATATATTTT
CDR3: CASRTGTPRGNTIYF